This note documents a single TCR beta chain sequence. Its antigen is unidentified. The primer mix had 60 Vbeta and 13 Jbeta primers. Original methodology: There were around 80 million unique TCR beta chains by a later count, and about 12 million of them were shared. Some clones are missing from TCRdb's copy, which holds only in-frame ones; the method was immunoSEQ multiplex PCR. V and J calls and clone size follow that table, whereas D and trimming were derived from the DNA. The data contain fewer than 200,000 clones, roughly 79% of them seen just once; the ten biggest clones take up less than 15%. The sample belongs to a study of cytomegalovirus exposure and HLA in healthy donors. Study in general: In an earlier analysis, approximately 120 million unique TCR beta sequences were found from approximately 190 million T cells.

The study's findings and limits: Later work showed greater clonal expansion in HLA-associated TCR beta chains than in equally common others.

CDR1 is MNHEY and CDR2 is SMNVEV in the germline V gene (reference sequence). The V gene lost 6 bases and the J gene lost 8 bases, with 16 bases spanning the gap. The CDR3 sequence is 14 residues long. Sequencing used PBMCs. The clonotype comes from a woman aged 45-60 years in good health and CMV-seronegative. The chain joins TRBV27 to TRBJ1-4; perhaps TRBD1 as D (6 bases). CDR3 in DNA: TGTGCCAGCAGGGTTAGGGGGGGAGGAGAAAAACTGTTTTTT. Its protein product is CASRVRGGGEKLFF.